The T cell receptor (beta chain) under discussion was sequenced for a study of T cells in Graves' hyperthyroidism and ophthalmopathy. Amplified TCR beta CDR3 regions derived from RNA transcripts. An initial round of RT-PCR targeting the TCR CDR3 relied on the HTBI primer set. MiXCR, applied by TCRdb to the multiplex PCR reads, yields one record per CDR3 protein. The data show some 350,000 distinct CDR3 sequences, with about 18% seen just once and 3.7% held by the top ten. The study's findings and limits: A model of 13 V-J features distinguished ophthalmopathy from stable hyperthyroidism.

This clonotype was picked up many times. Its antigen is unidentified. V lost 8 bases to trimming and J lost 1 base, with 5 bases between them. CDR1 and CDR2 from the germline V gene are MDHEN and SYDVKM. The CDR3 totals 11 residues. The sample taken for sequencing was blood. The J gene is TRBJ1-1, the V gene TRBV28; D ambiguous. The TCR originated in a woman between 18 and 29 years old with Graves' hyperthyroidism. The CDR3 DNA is TGTGCCAGCCATGGGAACACTGAAGCTTTCTTT. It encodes CASHGNTEAFF.